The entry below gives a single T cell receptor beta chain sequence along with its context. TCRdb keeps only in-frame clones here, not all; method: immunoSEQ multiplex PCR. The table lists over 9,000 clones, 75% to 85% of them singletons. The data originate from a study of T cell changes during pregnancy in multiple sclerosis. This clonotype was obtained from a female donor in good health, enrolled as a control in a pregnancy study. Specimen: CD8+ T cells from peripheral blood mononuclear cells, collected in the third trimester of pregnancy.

The CDR3: CASSFGRGNSPLHF. DNA for the CDR3: TGTGCCAGCAGTTTCGGCAGGGGGAATTCACCCCTCCACTTT. The chain recombines TRBV2 with TRBJ1-6; the match to TRBD1 covers 7 bases. The germline V gene has CDR1 SNHLY and CDR2 FYNNEI. With 5 bases clipped from V and 7 bases from J, the junction kept 5 bases outside the gene matches. The CDR3 consists of 14 residues.